These T cell receptor beta chains were read from a single sample in a study of T-cell memory formation after mild COVID-19. TCRdb called the 5' RACE reads again in MiXCR, with one record for every CDR3 protein. The top ten clones hold around 24% of a sample with hundreds of thousands of distinct CDR3 sequences, more than 15% of them seen once. Sequencing was carried out using PBMCs or a T cell subset sorted from them (not recorded which). The receptors derive from a man between 18 and 35 years old who had mild COVID-19 (a few samples of this study predate the infection). Cell type and time point are not known. The CDR3 runs from the conserved cysteine through the conserved F or W.

>TRBV7-9|TRBJ2-5|17
CASSRDRGLQYQETQYF
>TRBV10-1|TRBJ2-3|14
CASRAGLDTDTQYF
>TRBV28|TRBJ1-6|15
CASSRGTGGRSPLHF
>TRBV7-2|TRBJ1-6|17
CASSLETRARVESPLHF
>TRBV20-1|TRBJ2-1|15
CSVHPGLAGYNEQFF
>TRBV4-3|TRBJ2-1|15
CASSQEGWSNNEQFF
>TRBV5-1|TRBJ2-1|17
CASSLASDASSYNEQFF
>TRBV10-3|TRBJ1-3|12
CAISAEGYTIYF
>TRBV5-1|TRBJ1-6|15
CASSLADGRNSPLHF
>TRBV7-6|TRBJ2-1|13
CASSLQEGGEQFF
>TRBV9|TRBJ2-3|14
CASSSEGYTDTQYF
>TRBV6-2/TRBV6-3|TRBJ2-7|16
CASSYRVDRNSYEQYF
>TRBV27|TRBJ2-2|15
CASSPLTGITGELFF
>TRBV20-1|TRBJ2-3|15
CSAPMAGGGSDTQYF
>TRBV4-1|TRBJ2-2|17
CASSQSPSGGNTGELFF
>TRBV9|TRBJ2-2|15
CASSVDQGYTGELFF
>TRBV20-1|TRBJ1-2|13
CSARDRGVWGYTF
>TRBV25-1|TRBJ2-3|14
CASSKEEFTDTQYF
>TRBV7-2|TRBJ2-1|15
CASSLGAYSYNEQFF
>TRBV27|TRBJ2-5|14
CASSPIGGLGTQYF
>TRBV9|TRBJ2-1|18
CASSVGGLAGESLNEQFF
>TRBV7-9|TRBJ2-2|18
CASSSEGGLAANTGELFF
>TRBV6-1|TRBJ1-2|15
CASSEGSGQHYGYTF
>TRBV12-3/TRBV12-4|TRBJ2-1|15
CASSFARGLLNEQFF